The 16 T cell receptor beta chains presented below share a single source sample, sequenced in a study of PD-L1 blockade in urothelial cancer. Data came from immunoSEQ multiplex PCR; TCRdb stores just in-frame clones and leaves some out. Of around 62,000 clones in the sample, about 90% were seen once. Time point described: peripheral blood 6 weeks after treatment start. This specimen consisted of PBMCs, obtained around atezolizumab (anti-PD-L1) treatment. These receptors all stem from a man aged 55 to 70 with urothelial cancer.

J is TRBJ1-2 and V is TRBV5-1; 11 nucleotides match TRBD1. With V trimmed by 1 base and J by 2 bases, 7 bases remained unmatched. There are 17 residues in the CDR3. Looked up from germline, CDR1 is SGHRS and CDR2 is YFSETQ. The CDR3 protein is CASSLTGTGGKNYGYTF. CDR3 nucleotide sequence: TGCGCCAGCAGCTTGACGGGGACAGGGGGTAAAAACTATGGCTACACCTTC.

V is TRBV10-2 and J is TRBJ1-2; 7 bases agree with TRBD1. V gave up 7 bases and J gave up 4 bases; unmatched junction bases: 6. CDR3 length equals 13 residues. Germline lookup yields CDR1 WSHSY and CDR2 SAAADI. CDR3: CASTGQDFYGYTF. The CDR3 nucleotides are TGCGCCAGCACCGGACAGGACTTCTATGGCTACACCTTC.

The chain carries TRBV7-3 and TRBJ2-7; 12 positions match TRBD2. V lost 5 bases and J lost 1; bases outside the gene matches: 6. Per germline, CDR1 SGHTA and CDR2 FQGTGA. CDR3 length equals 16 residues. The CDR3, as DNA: TGTGCCAGCAGCCTAGAGGGGACTAGCGGGTCCTACGAGCAGTACTTC. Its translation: CASSLEGTSGSYEQYF.

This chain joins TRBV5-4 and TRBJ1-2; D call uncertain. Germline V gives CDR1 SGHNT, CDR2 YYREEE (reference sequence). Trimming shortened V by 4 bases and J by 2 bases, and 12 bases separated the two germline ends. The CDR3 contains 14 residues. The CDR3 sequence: CASSELRPNYGYTF. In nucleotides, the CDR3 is TGTGCCAGCAGCGAACTCCGCCCCAACTATGGCTACACCTTC.

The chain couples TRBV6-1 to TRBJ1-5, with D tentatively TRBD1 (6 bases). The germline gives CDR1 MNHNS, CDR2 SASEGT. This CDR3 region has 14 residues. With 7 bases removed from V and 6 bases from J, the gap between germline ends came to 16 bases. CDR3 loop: CASIGRGPGQPQHF. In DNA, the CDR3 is TGTGCCAGCATTGGGCGGGGGCCCGGTCAGCCCCAGCATTTT.

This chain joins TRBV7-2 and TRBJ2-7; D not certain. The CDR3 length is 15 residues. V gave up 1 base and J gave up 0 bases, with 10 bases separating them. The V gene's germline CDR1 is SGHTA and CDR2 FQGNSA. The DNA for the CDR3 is TGTGCCAGCAGCTTAGTTTATCAGAACTCCTACGAGCAGTACTTC. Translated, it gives CASSLVYQNSYEQYF.

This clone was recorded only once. CDR3 sequence (DNA): TGTGCCAGCTCAGTAACGGGGGGGTACGAGCAGTACTTC. Encoded protein: CASSVTGGYEQYF. The rearrangement links TRBV18 to TRBJ2-7, with 8 bases fitting TRBD2. The CDR3 runs 13 residues. J lost 4 bases, V lost 5 bases, and 4 bases had no gene match. From germline, CDR1 is KGHSH and CDR2 LQKENI.

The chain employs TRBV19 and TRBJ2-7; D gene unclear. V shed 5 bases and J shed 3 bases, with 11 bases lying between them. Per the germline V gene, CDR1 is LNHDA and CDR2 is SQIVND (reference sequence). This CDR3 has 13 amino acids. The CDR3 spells CASSVLLFYEQYF. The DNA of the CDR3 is TGTGCCAGTAGTGTACTCCTCTTCTACGAGCAGTACTTC.

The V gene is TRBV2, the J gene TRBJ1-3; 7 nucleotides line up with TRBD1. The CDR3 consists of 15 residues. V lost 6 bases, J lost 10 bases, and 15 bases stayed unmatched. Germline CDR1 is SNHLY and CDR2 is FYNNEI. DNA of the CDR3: TGTGCCAGCAGGGAGGACAGGACCCTCAGGGGGACCATATATTTT. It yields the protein CASREDRTLRGTIYF.

The CDR3 loop reads CASRATGGREAFF. In nucleotides, the CDR3 is TGTGCCAGCAGGGCTACAGGGGGCAGGGAAGCTTTCTTT. V and J are TRBV2 and TRBJ1-1; 9 bases line up with TRBD1. CDR1 is SNHLY, CDR2 FYNNEI, per germline. The V segment lost 6 bases and the J segment 8 bases; nucleotides outside the gene matches: 7. The CDR3 runs to 13 residues. The full variable domain, with the rest looked up from reference TRBV2 and TRBJ1-1, is EPEVTQTPSHQVTQMGQEVILRCVPISNHLYFYWYRQILGQKVEFLVSFYNNEISEKSEIFDDQFSVERPDGSNFTLKIRSTKLEDSAMYFCASRATGGREAFFGQGTRLTVV.

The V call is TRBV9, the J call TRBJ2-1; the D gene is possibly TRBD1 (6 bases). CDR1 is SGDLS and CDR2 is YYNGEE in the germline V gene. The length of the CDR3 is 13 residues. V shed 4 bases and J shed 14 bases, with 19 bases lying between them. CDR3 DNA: TGTGCCAGCAGCACACCGGGACACAACAGCGAGTTCTTC. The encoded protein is CASSTPGHNSEFF.

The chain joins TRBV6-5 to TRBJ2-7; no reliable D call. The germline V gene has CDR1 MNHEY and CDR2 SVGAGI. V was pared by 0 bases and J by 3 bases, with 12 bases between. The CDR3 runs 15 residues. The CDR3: CASSYSPAALYEQYF. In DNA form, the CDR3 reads TGTGCCAGCAGTTACTCCCCGGCGGCCCTCTACGAGCAGTACTTC.

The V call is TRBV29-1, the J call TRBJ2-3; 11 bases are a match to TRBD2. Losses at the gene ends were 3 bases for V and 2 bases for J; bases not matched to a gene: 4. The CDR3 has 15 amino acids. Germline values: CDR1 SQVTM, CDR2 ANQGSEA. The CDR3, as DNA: TGCAGCGTTGAGAGGGGACTAGCGGACACAGATACGCAGTATTTT. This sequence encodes CSVERGLADTDTQYF.

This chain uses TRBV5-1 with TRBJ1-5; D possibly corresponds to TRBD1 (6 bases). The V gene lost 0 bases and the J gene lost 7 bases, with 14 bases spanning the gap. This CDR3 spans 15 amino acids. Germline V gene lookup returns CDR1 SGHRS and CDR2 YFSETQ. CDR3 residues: CASSLAGGRGQPQHF. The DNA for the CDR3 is TGCGCCAGCAGCTTGGCAGGCGGCAGGGGACAGCCCCAGCATTTT.

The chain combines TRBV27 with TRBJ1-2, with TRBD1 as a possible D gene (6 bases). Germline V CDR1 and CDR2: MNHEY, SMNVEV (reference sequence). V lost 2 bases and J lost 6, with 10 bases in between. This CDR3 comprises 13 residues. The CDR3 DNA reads TGTGCCAGCAGTTTAAACAGGGCCCATGGCTACACCTTC. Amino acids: CASSLNRAHGYTF.

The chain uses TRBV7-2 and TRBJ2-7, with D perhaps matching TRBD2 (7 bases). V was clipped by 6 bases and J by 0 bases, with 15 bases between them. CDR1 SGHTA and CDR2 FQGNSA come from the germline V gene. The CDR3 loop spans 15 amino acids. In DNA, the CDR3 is TGTGCCAGCAGTTCTGAGGGAGGGGGCTCCTACGAGCAGTACTTC. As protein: CASSSEGGGSYEQYF.